The 31 T cell receptor beta chains below were found in one sample sequenced in a study of shared clonotypes between healthy human individuals. Assay: immunoSEQ multiplex PCR; the TCRdb copy retains only in-frame clones and omits some. The sample has about 1.1 million clones; around 82% are singletons. Sample: memory CD4+ T cells from PBMCs. As to subset: CD45RA-negative fraction. Source of these receptors: a man aged 18 to 35 in good health. Some clones in this sample may be carry-over from other donors' samples.

J is TRBJ2-2 and V is TRBV30; 7 bases line up with TRBD2. J lost 4 bases, V lost 0 bases, and 5 bases had no gene match. Germline CDR1 and CDR2: GTSNPN and SVGIG (reference sequence). The CDR3 length is 15 residues. As DNA, the CDR3 is TGTGCCTGGAGTGTACAGGTAGCGGGCACCGGGGAGCTGTTTTTT. Amino acids: CAWSVQVAGTGELFF.

The V gene is TRBV19, the J gene TRBJ2-7; 10 bases align to TRBD2. This CDR3 contains 14 residues. Germline CDR1 and CDR2: LNHDA and SQIVND (reference sequence). V lost 5 bases to trimming and J lost 1 base; unmatched junction nucleotides: 2. CDR3 loop: CASSFSGRSYEQYF. Written as DNA, the CDR3 is TGTGCCAGTAGTTTTAGCGGGAGGTCCTACGAGCAGTACTTC. Full variable domain (remainder filled in from reference TRBV19 and TRBJ2-7): DGGITQSPKYLFRKEGQNVTLSCEQNLNHDAMYWYRQDPGQGLRLIYYSQIVNDFQKGDIAEGYSVSREKKESFPLTVTSAQKNPTAFYLCASSFSGRSYEQYFGPGTRLTVT.

J is TRBJ2-7 and V is TRBV2, with no clear D. The V end was cut by 7 bases, the J end by 1 base, with 14 bases between. Germline CDR1 SNHLY, CDR2 FYNNEI. This CDR3 has 14 residues. The chain's CDR3 is CASTSNRQSYEQYF. The CDR3 bases are TGTGCCAGCACCTCCAACCGTCAGTCCTACGAGCAGTACTTC.

V and J are TRBV5-1 and TRBJ2-4; D is unclear. Trimming left V 0 bases short and J 6 bases short, with 13 bases between. Per germline, CDR1 SGHRS and CDR2 YFSETQ. This CDR3 comprises 15 residues. The DNA of the CDR3 is TGCGCCAGCAGCTTGGAATTTCCTGGCGGAAACATTCAGTACTTC. As protein: CASSLEFPGGNIQYF.

This chain links TRBV27 with TRBJ1-2, with 9 bases that match TRBD1. This CDR3 has 15 amino acids. Per germline, CDR1 MNHEY and CDR2 SMNVEV (reference sequence). With V trimmed by 8 bases and J by 7 bases, 14 bases remained unmatched. The CDR3 protein is CASLPRTGAWFGYTF. CDR3 DNA sequence: TGTGCCAGCCTCCCCAGGACAGGGGCCTGGTTTGGCTACACCTTC.

As regards this clone: Compared with germline, one end of the junction differs, possibly owing to a read error. The chain links TRBV2 to TRBJ2-5; D possibly corresponds to TRBD2 (5 bases). Per germline, CDR1 SNHLY and CDR2 FYNNEI. This CDR3 has 16 residues. CDR3 sequence: CASSDGGFGLSETQNF. The CDR3 region has the DNA TGTGCCAGCAGTGACGGTGGGTTTGGCCTTAGCGAGACCCAGAACTTC.

This chain uses TRBV27 with TRBJ1-5; D is unclear. The germline gives CDR1 MNHEY, CDR2 SMNVEV (reference sequence). The length of the CDR3 is 15 residues. The germline V and J ends were trimmed by 5 bases and 4 bases, with 15 bases remaining between them. CDR3 nucleotides: TGTGCCAGCAGTCCTTCGGGAAGGGTTAATCAGCCCCAGCATTTT. Translated: CASSPSGRVNQPQHF.

V and J are TRBV28 and TRBJ1-4; TRBD1 matches at 7 bases. V lost 4 bases, J lost 3 bases, and 5 bases stayed unmatched. There are 15 residues in the CDR3. CDR1 and CDR2 (germline): MDHEN, SYDVKM. CDR3: CASSSMGQSNEKLFF. The CDR3 DNA is TGTGCCAGCAGTTCAATGGGACAGTCTAATGAAAAACTGTTTTTT. Combining the CDR3 with reference TRBV28 and TRBJ1-4 gives the whole variable domain DVKVTQSSRYLVKRTGEKVFLECVQDMDHENMFWYRQDPGLGLRLIYFSYDVKMKEKGDIPEGYSVSREKKERFSLILESASTNQTSMYLCASSSMGQSNEKLFFGSGTQLSVL.

The genes are TRBV2 and TRBJ2-7; D unclear. Germline V CDR1 and CDR2: SNHLY, FYNNEI. The CDR3 spans 13 residues. Deletions cut 7 bases from V and 2 bases from J, with 12 bases between. CDR3: CASKVSPTYEQYF. CDR3 bases: TGTGCCAGCAAGGTCTCCCCCACCTACGAGCAGTACTTC. The full variable domain, with the rest looked up from reference TRBV2 and TRBJ2-7, is EPEVTQTPSHQVTQMGQEVILRCVPISNHLYFYWYRQILGQKVEFLVSFYNNEISEKSEIFDDQFSVERPDGSNFTLKIRSTKLEDSAMYFCASKVSPTYEQYFGPGTRLTVT.

The V gene is TRBV27, the J gene TRBJ1-6; D possibly corresponds to TRBD1 (6 bases). Between the trimmed V and J ends, which lost 3 bases and 7 bases, there was a span of 19 bases. Germline V CDR1 and CDR2: MNHEY, SMNVEV (reference sequence). The CDR3 covers 17 residues. The CDR3 region has the DNA TGTGCCAGCAGTTTTTCGGTTGGGGGGGCCAGGAATTCACCCCTCCACTTT. It specifies CASSFSVGGARNSPLHF.

This chain uses TRBV27 with TRBJ2-2; D is unclear. This CDR3 is built from 16 residues. Germline lookup yields CDR1 MNHEY and CDR2 SMNVEV (reference sequence). The ends were cut back, 0 bases at V and 4 bases at J, with 12 bases in the middle. DNA for the CDR3: TGTGCCAGCAGTTTATCCCGGTCGCGGAGCACCGGGGAGCTGTTTTTT. Translated: CASSLSRSRSTGELFF.

The CDR3 coding sequence is TGTGCCAGCAGTCCTGCGGGGGGGCACTATGGCTACACCTTC. It encodes CASSPAGGHYGYTF. The chain has TRBV28 and TRBJ1-2, with D possibly TRBD1 on 6 matching bases. Germline CDR1 MDHEN, CDR2 SYDVKM. This CDR3 contains 14 residues. Between the trimmed V and J ends, which lost 5 bases and 3 bases, there was a span of 13 bases.

A note on this clone: Additional DNA sequences in this sample encode the identical CDR3. The chain has TRBV5-1 and TRBJ2-7; TRBD2 aligns across 11 bases. There are 15 residues in the CDR3. Germline assignment: CDR1 SGHRS and CDR2 YFSETQ. Trimming took 0 bases from V and 2 from J; bases not matched to a gene: 1. The DNA of the CDR3 is TGCGCCAGCAGCTTGGGACTAGCGGGAACCTACGAGCAGTACTTC. It encodes CASSLGLAGTYEQYF.

The V call is TRBV2, the J call TRBJ2-1; TRBD1 matches 7 bases. With V trimmed by 5 bases and J by 8 bases, 9 bases remained unmatched. This CDR3 region has 14 residues. Germline CDR1 is SNHLY and CDR2 is FYNNEI. CDR3 nucleotide sequence: TGTGCCAGCAGTAGACAGGGACCCACAGATGAGCAGTTCTTC. Its protein product is CASSRQGPTDEQFF.

This chain uses TRBV19 with TRBJ1-5, with 7 bases that match TRBD1. This CDR3 contains 15 residues. CDR1 LNHDA and CDR2 SQIVND come from the germline V gene (reference sequence). Trimming removed 3 bases from V and 2 bases from J; junction bases left unmatched: 4. The CDR3 protein is CASSIGDRGNQPQHF. CDR3 coding DNA: TGTGCCAGTAGTATCGGGGACAGAGGCAATCAGCCCCAGCATTTT. Supplemented by reference TRBV19 and TRBJ1-5, the full variable domain reads DGGITQSPKYLFRKEGQNVTLSCEQNLNHDAMYWYRQDPGQGLRLIYYSQIVNDFQKGDIAEGYSVSREKKESFPLTVTSAQKNPTAFYLCASSIGDRGNQPQHFGDGTRLSIL.

In DNA, the CDR3 is TGTGCCAGCAGCTTTGGACTAGCCGAGCAGTACTTC. Its translation: CASSFGLAEQYF. The chain links TRBV7-9 to TRBJ2-7; TRBD2 matches 8 bases. The germline gives CDR1 SEHNR, CDR2 FQNEAQ (reference sequence). J was trimmed by 6 bases and V by 3 bases; bases with no gene match: 1. This CDR3 has 12 residues.

The rearrangement uses TRBV5-6 and TRBJ2-5; no definite D call. The germline V gene has CDR1 SGHDT and CDR2 YYEEEE. This CDR3 comprises 13 residues. V was clipped by 6 bases and J by 2 bases, with 11 bases between them. The CDR3 DNA follows: TGTGCCAGCATGACCGGGCCGCAAGAGACCCAGTACTTC. Its protein product is CASMTGPQETQYF.

V and J are TRBV28 and TRBJ2-1; D is undetermined. V shed 1 base and J shed 6 bases, with 13 bases lying between them. This CDR3 is 15 amino acids long. The V gene's germline CDR1 is MDHEN and CDR2 SYDVKM. This CDR3 reads CASSLSYSRPNEQFF. CDR3 nucleotide sequence: TGTGCCAGCAGTTTATCCTACTCCCGCCCCAATGAGCAGTTCTTC.

This chain uses TRBV11-3 with TRBJ1-1; D gene ambiguous. Deletions cut 1 base from V and 1 base from J, with 4 bases between. The germline gives CDR1 SGHNT, CDR2 YENEEA. The CDR3 is made up of 13 amino acids. CDR3: CASSLVENTEAFF. The CDR3 DNA reads as TGTGCCAGCAGCTTAGTTGAGAACACTGAAGCTTTCTTT.

There are a few counts of this clone. This rearrangement joins TRBV5-6 to TRBJ2-7; weak D call: TRBD2 (7 bases). CDR1 is SGHDT and CDR2 is YYEEEE in the germline V gene. This CDR3 has 16 amino acids. V lost 1 base and J lost 2, with 16 bases in between. This chain's CDR3 is CASSLLGGDTPYEQYF. In DNA form, the CDR3 reads TGTGCCAGCAGCTTGTTGGGGGGGGACACACCCTACGAGCAGTACTTC.

The CDR3 DNA reads as TGTGCCAGCAGCCGTCCCGGGACAGTTGGCTACACCTTC. Protein sequence: CASSRPGTVGYTF. The rearrangement uses TRBV5-4 and TRBJ1-2, with TRBD1 matching over 7 bases. V shed 4 bases and J 7 bases; nucleotides not matched to a gene: 7. The CDR3 has 13 residues. Germline loops: CDR1 SGHNT, CDR2 YYREEE (reference sequence).

The rearrangement joins TRBV18 to TRBJ2-5, with TRBD1 as a possible D gene (5 bases). CDR3 length: 15 residues. The V end was cut by 2 bases, the J end by 2 bases, with 12 bases between. Germline CDR1 and CDR2: KGHSH and LQKENI. In nucleotides, the CDR3 is TGTGCCAGCTCACCAAGGACAACCCAACAAGAGACCCAGTACTTC. Protein sequence: CASSPRTTQQETQYF.

CDR3 region: CASSLTGDQPQHF. The CDR3 DNA is TGTGCCAGCAGTCTTACAGGGGATCAGCCCCAGCATTTT. This chain connects TRBV25-1 to TRBJ1-5; 7 bases line up with TRBD1. With V trimmed by 5 bases and J by 5 bases, 3 bases remained unmatched. The V gene's germline CDR1 is MGHDK and CDR2 SYGVNS. The CDR3 is 13 residues long.

The chain is built from TRBV2 and TRBJ1-5, with D maybe TRBD1 (5 bases). V was cut by 4 bases and J by 3 bases, with 10 bases left in between. The length of the CDR3 is 14 residues. Per the germline V gene, CDR1 is SNHLY and CDR2 is FYNNEI. This CDR3 reads CASSVRTFNQPQHF. The CDR3 DNA sequence: TGTGCCAGCAGTGTTCGGACATTCAATCAGCCCCAGCATTTT.

The chain recombines TRBV28 with TRBJ1-3; TRBD1 is a possible D gene (5 bases). The CDR3 is made up of 18 amino acids. Per germline, CDR1 MDHEN and CDR2 SYDVKM. The ends were cut back, 6 bases at V and 0 bases at J, with 21 bases in the middle. In DNA form, the CDR3 reads TGTGCCAGCAGATCTCCCCCGGGGACGGGGAGCTCTGGAAACACCATATATTTT. Its translation is CASRSPPGTGSSGNTIYF.

This clone occurred once. V gene TRBV2 combines with J gene TRBJ2-7; D is possibly TRBD2 (5 bases). Trimming stripped 5 bases from V and 7 bases from J, with 18 bases between. The CDR3 has 14 residues. Looked up from germline, CDR1 is SNHLY and CDR2 is FYNNEI. CDR3 in DNA: TGTGCCAGCAGTTCGGAGAGGGCCGGAGTGGAGCAGTACTTC. It is translated as CASSSERAGVEQYF.

This clone has just one count. The chain carries TRBV19 and TRBJ1-5; tentatively, D is TRBD1 (5 bases). The CDR3 is 17 residues long. CDR1 is LNHDA and CDR2 is SQIVND in the germline V gene (reference sequence). The V and J ends lost 7 bases and 3 bases respectively, with 22 bases between them. DNA of the CDR3: TGTGCCAGTACATCTCTGGTGGGGAGACAGTACAATCAGCCCCAGCATTTT. This gives the protein CASTSLVGRQYNQPQHF.

This clone was detected once. The gene calls are TRBV5-6 and TRBJ2-7; D uncertain. The CDR3 runs 13 residues. Trimming took off 4 bases at V and 3 bases at J, with 11 bases between the two ends. Germline assignment: CDR1 SGHDT and CDR2 YYEEEE. CDR3 protein: CASSLSPLYEQYF. The CDR3 DNA reads TGTGCCAGCAGCCTCAGTCCCCTCTACGAGCAGTACTTC. Looking up the rest from reference TRBV5-6 and TRBJ2-7 gives the full variable domain: DAGVTQSPTHLIKTRGQQVTLRCSPKSGHDTVSWYQQALGQGPQFIFQYYEEEERQRGNFPDRFSGHQFPNYSSELNVNALLLGDSALYLCASSLSPLYEQYFGPGTRLTVT.

The chain combines TRBV6-7 with TRBJ1-1; 7 bases fit TRBD1. TRBV6-7 is marked as an open reading frame, function uncertain. This CDR3 spans 15 amino acids. The V and J ends lost 6 bases and 1 base, in that order; junction bases with no gene match: 8. The CDR3 protein is CASSLQGLRNTEAFF. The CDR3, as DNA: TGTGCCAGCAGCCTACAGGGGCTCCGGAACACTGAAGCTTTCTTT.

This clone was found once. This sequence joins TRBV4-3 and TRBJ1-5; a possible D gene is TRBD1 (6 bases). Germline assignment: CDR1 LGHNA and CDR2 YSLEER. The V and J ends lost 1 base and 6 bases respectively, with 13 bases between them. This CDR3 region has 15 residues. CDR3 coding DNA: TGCGCCAGCAGCCAAGCAGGGGTGGCCTTTCAGCCCCAGCATTTT. Its protein is CASSQAGVAFQPQHF.

The chain carries TRBV5-4 and TRBJ2-3, with 9 bases fitting TRBD2. The CDR3 is 15 amino acids. Losses at the gene ends were 0 bases for V and 6 bases for J; bases not matched to a gene: 5. Germline-derived CDR1 and CDR2 are SGHNT and YYREEE (reference sequence). CDR3 loop: CASSLVSGRRDTQYF. In DNA, the CDR3 is TGTGCCAGCAGCTTGGTGAGCGGGAGGAGGGATACGCAGTATTTT.